This T cell receptor beta chain was profiled in a study of blood T cell repertoires in COVID-19. Study details: There were acute and convalescent COVID-19 samples, and they came from the United States, Italy and Spain. PBMCs, B-cell-depleted T cells, or T cells were the source of the cDNA or gDNA that made up the material.

CDR1 is SEHNR and CDR2 is FQNEAQ in the germline V gene (reference sequence). Between the trimmed V and J ends, which lost 2 bases and 4 bases, there was a span of 5 bases. CDR3 size: 12 residues. Data came from immunoSEQ multiplex PCR; TCRdb stores just in-frame clones and leaves some out. The sample has about 250,000 clones, approximately 85% seen once. Residents of around 24 US areas, aged roughly 18 to 89 years, made up the participants. Cohorts were assigned according to the clinical history that participants reported. Sequencing input: PBMCs or T cells enriched from blood (not recorded which). The chain is built from TRBV7-9 and TRBJ2-5; D is unresolved. The sequence was collected from a woman aged 45 to 65 with acute COVID-19. The CDR3: CASSLIRETQYF. DNA for the CDR3: TGTGCCAGCAGCTTAATTCGAGAGACCCAGTACTTC.